This TCR beta chain came from a study of technical replicates of blood from a handful of donors. CDR1 and CDR2 from the germline V gene are MGHRA and YSYEKL. The germline V and J ends were trimmed by 3 bases and 9 bases, with 15 bases remaining between them. This CDR3 region has 14 residues. Clones were sequenced by immunoSEQ multiplex PCR, and TCRdb holds only the in-frame ones, with some missing. In the table there are 76,000 or so clones, roughly nine tenths of which are singletons. This clone was seen a single time. The specimen sequenced was T cells isolated from PBMCs. This chain connects TRBV4-1 to TRBJ2-1, with D perhaps matching TRBD2 (6 bases). The TCR was taken from a human donor in good health. CDR3 sequence: CASSQTGTPLEQFF. The CDR3 DNA reads as TGCGCCAGCAGCCAGACCGGGACTCCCCTTGAGCAGTTCTTC.